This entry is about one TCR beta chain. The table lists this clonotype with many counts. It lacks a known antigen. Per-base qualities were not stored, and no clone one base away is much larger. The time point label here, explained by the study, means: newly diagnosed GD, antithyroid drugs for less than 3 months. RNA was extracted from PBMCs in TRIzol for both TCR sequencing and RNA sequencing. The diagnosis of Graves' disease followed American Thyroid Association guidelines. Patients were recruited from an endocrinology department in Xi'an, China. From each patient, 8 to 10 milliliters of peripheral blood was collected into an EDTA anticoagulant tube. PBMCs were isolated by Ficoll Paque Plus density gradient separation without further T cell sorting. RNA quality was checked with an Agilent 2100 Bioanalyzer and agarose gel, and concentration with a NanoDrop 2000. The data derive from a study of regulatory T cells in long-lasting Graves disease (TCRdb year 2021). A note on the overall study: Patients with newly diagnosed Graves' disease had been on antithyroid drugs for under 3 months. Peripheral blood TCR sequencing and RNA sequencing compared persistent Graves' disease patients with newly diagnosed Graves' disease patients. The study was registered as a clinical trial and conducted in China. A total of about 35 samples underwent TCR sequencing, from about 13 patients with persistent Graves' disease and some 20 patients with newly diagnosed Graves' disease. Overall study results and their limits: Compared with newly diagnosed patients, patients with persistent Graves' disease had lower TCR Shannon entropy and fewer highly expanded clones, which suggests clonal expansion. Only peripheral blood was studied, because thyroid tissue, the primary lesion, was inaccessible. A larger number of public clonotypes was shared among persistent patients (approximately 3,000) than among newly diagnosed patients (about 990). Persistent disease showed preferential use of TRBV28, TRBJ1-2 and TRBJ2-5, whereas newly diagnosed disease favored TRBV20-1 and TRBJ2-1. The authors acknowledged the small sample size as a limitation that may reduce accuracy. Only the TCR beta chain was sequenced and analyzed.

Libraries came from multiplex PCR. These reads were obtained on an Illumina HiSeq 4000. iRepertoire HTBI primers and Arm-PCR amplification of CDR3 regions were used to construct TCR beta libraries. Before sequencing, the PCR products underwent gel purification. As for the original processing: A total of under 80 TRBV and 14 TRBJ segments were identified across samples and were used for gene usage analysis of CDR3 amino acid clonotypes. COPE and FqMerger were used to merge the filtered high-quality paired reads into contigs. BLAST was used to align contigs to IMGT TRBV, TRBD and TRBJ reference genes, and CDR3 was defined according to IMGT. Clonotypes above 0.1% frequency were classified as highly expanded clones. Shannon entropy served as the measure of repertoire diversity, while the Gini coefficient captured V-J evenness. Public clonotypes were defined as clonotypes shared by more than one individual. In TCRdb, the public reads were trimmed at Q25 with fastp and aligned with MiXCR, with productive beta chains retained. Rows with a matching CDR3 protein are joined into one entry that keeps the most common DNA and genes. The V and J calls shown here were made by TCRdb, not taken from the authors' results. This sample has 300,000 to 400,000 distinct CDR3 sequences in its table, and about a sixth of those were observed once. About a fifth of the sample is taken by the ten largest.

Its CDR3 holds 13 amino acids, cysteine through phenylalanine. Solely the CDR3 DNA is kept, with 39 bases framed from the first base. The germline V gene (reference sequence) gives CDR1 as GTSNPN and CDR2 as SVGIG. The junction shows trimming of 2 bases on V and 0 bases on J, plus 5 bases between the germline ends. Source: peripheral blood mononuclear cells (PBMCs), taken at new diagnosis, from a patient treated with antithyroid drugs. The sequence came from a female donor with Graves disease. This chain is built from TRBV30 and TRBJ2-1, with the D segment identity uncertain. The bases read TGTGCCTGGAGTACGATCTCCTACAATGAGCAGTTCTTC. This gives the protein CAWSTISYNEQFF.